Below are 19 T cell receptor beta chains sequenced from a single sample in a study of blood T cell repertoires in COVID-19 (TCRdb year 2020). The library was produced with the immunoSEQ multiplex PCR assay. What TCRdb holds here is the immuneACCESS table cut down to in-frame rearrangements. Part of the clones is not present; checked against another copy, under half of the missing clones reflect an unresolved V gene, and the others are unexplained. In this sample the table shows approximately 130,000 clones, roughly nine tenths of which occur a single time. Roughly a quarter of the sample is held by the ten biggest clonotypes. The sequenced sample consisted of peripheral blood. All receptors come from a man aged 65-85 years with active or convalescent COVID-19.

The J gene is TRBJ1-4, the V gene TRBV5-1; TRBD1 aligns across 9 bases. The V and J ends lost 4 bases and 7 bases, in that order; junction bases with no gene match: 14. The CDR3 spans 17 residues. Germline CDR1 is SGHRS and CDR2 is YFSETQ. CDR3 in DNA: TGCGCCAGCAGCCCAAGATTAACCGGGACAGGGAGTGAAAAACTGTTTTTT. This gives the protein CASSPRLTGTGSEKLFF.

The rearrangement links TRBV28 to TRBJ2-7; 11 nucleotides line up with TRBD1. The germline CDR1 and CDR2 sequences are MDHEN and SYDVKM. The CDR3 sequence is 15 residues long. J lost 3 bases, V lost 6 bases, and 7 bases had no gene match. CDR3 protein: CASRSGTGGHYEQYF. The CDR3 DNA follows: TGTGCCAGCAGATCCGGGACAGGGGGACACTACGAGCAGTACTTC. Supplemented by reference TRBV28 and TRBJ2-7, the full variable domain reads DVKVTQSSRYLVKRTGEKVFLECVQDMDHENMFWYRQDPGLGLRLIYFSYDVKMKEKGDIPEGYSVSREKKERFSLILESASTNQTSMYLCASRSGTGGHYEQYFGPGTRLTVT.

The chain carries TRBV29-1 and TRBJ1-3; D unclear. Germline-derived CDR1 and CDR2 are SQVTM and ANQGSEA. CDR3 length: 14 amino acids. Deletions cut 3 bases from V and 2 bases from J, with 11 bases between. The DNA for the CDR3 is TGCAGCGTTGATTCCAAACCAGCTGGAAACACCATATATTTT. Translating it yields CSVDSKPAGNTIYF.

The V and J genes are TRBV5-1 and TRBJ2-1; 7 bases fit TRBD1. V lost 5 bases, J lost 1 base, and 6 bases stayed unmatched. CDR1 is SGHRS and CDR2 is YFSETQ in the germline V gene. The CDR3 runs 15 residues. This CDR3 is CASSRTGDSYNEQFF. In DNA, the CDR3 is TGCGCCAGCAGTCGGACAGGTGATTCCTACAATGAGCAGTTCTTC.

The chain is built from TRBV19 and TRBJ1-2; weak D call: TRBD1 (6 bases). CDR1 and CDR2 (germline): LNHDA, SQIVND (reference sequence). This CDR3 is built from 15 residues. The V end lost 5 bases, the J end lost 7 bases, and 20 bases lay between the germline ends. As DNA, the CDR3 is TGTGCCAGTAGTGTCGGGGCAGGGGCGGGTCGTGGCTACACCTTC. Translating gives CASSVGAGAGRGYTF.

The chain has TRBV10-1 and TRBJ2-3, with 9 nucleotides matching TRBD1. Trimming cost V 3 bases and J 4 bases; bases outside gene matches: 8. The CDR3 contains 16 residues. Germline CDR1 WNHNN, CDR2 SYGVQD (reference sequence). CDR3 loop: CASSDSGTGRADTQYF. The CDR3, as DNA: TGCGCCAGCAGTGACTCTGGGACAGGGCGTGCAGATACGCAGTATTTT.

The chain couples TRBV19 to TRBJ1-1; D is possibly TRBD1 (5 bases). V shed 8 bases and J shed 5 bases, with 18 bases lying between them. Germline CDR1 LNHDA, CDR2 SQIVND (reference sequence). The CDR3 contains 14 residues. CDR3 nucleotides: TGTGCCAGTCTCACGGGGGGAACCAGGACTGAAGCTTTCTTT. Protein: CASLTGGTRTEAFF.

V gene TRBV18 combines with J gene TRBJ2-5; the D gene is possibly TRBD2 (6 bases). V lost 6 bases, J lost 5 bases, and 16 bases lay in between. CDR1 and CDR2 from the germline V gene are KGHSH and LQKENI. CDR3 size: 14 residues. The CDR3 nucleotides read TGTGCCAGCTCTCCAAATAGGGGAGGCGAGACCCAGTACTTC. Its translation: CASSPNRGGETQYF. Filled out from reference TRBV18 and TRBJ2-5, the complete variable domain reads NAGVMQNPRHLVRRRGQEARLRCSPMKGHSHVYWYRQLPEEGLKFMVYLQKENIIDESGMPKERFSAEFPKEGPSILRIQQVVRGDSAAYFCASSPNRGGETQYFGPGTRLLVL.

The chain combines TRBV30 with TRBJ2-1, with TRBD2 matching 11 bases. J lost 13 bases, V lost 0 bases, and 5 bases had no gene match. Germline CDR1 reads GTSNPN; CDR2 reads SVGIG (reference sequence). This CDR3 is built from 13 residues. The CDR3 here is CAWSVTSGMIQFF. The CDR3 DNA sequence: TGTGCCTGGAGTGTGACTAGCGGGATGATCCAGTTCTTC.

Details on this clone: At the DNA level, this CDR3 is encoded by other sequences in the same sample as well. The V gene is TRBV7-9, the J gene TRBJ2-3; 10 bases agree with TRBD2. V shed 5 bases, J shed 1 base, and the junction held 3 bases outside the gene matches. The germline V gene has CDR1 SEHNR and CDR2 FQNEAQ (reference sequence). The CDR3 consists of 15 residues. The CDR3 loop reads CASSLLAGGTDTQYF. CDR3 sequence (DNA): TGTGCCAGCAGCCTGCTAGCGGGGGGCACAGATACGCAGTATTTT. Complete variable domain (other parts from reference TRBV7-9 and TRBJ2-3): DTGVSQNPRHKITKRGQNVTFRCDPISEHNRLYWYRQTLGQGPEFLTYFQNEAQLEKSRLLSDRFSAERPKGSFSTLEIQRTEQGDSAMYLCASSLLAGGTDTQYFGPGTRLTVL.

J is TRBJ1-2 and V is TRBV28, with a tentative D call TRBD1 (5 bases). Trimming took 1 base from V and 7 from J, leaving 13 bases between them. There are 14 residues in the CDR3. CDR1 MDHEN and CDR2 SYDVKM come from the germline V gene. DNA of the CDR3: TGTGCCAGCAGTTTATTCCCCAGGGAAGGTGGCTACACCTTC. Amino acid sequence: CASSLFPREGGYTF.

This chain uses TRBV7-3 with TRBJ2-2; the D gene is possibly TRBD2 (5 bases). Between the trimmed V and J ends, which lost 6 bases and 1 base, there was a span of 15 bases. The CDR3 is 16 amino acids. Germline CDR1 SGHTA, CDR2 FQGTGA. CDR3 residues: CASRGWTEENTGELFF. The CDR3 DNA is TGTGCCAGCAGGGGGTGGACGGAGGAGAACACCGGGGAGCTGTTTTTT.

The chain is built from TRBV3-1 (or the pseudogene TRBV3-2) and TRBJ2-7, with 9 nucleotides matching TRBD2. The V gene's germline CDR1 is LGHDT and CDR2 YNNKEL (reference sequence). The CDR3 covers 16 residues. V gave up 4 bases and J gave up 3 bases; unmatched junction bases: 10. CDR3 in amino acids: CASSRISGSAYYEQYF. The DNA of the CDR3 is TGTGCCAGCAGCCGAATTAGCGGGAGTGCTTACTACGAGCAGTACTTC.

The chain employs TRBV10-2 and TRBJ2-7; 10 positions match TRBD1. The CDR3 loop spans 15 amino acids. V shed 3 bases, J shed 3 bases, and the junction held 5 bases outside the gene matches. CDR1 and CDR2 (germline): WSHSY, SAAADI. The CDR3 protein is CASSDSGTGVYEQYF. For the CDR3, the DNA is TGCGCCAGCAGTGATTCCGGGACAGGGGTCTACGAGCAGTACTTC.

This clone showed up just a few times. J is TRBJ1-6 and V is TRBV9; 9 positions agree with TRBD1. This CDR3 has 15 residues. Germline V gene lookup returns CDR1 SGDLS and CDR2 YYNGEE. Trimming cost V 4 bases and J 7 bases; bases outside gene matches: 6. Written as DNA, the CDR3 is TGTGCCAGCAGCCCCCGGACAGGGGAAAATTCACCCCTCCACTTT. Translated: CASSPRTGENSPLHF.

The V call is TRBV7-2, the J call TRBJ2-7; TRBD1 matches 7 bases. CDR1 and CDR2 (germline): SGHTA, FQGNSA. After removal of 0 bases from V and 4 bases from J, the junction contained 9 bases not matched to a gene. CDR3 length equals 16 residues. As DNA, the CDR3 is TGTGCCAGCAGCTTAGCCCTCGGTGGCAGGGGGTACGAGCAGTACTTC. Residues: CASSLALGGRGYEQYF. Full variable domain (outside the CDR3, taken from reference TRBV7-2 and TRBJ2-7): GAGVSQSPSNKVTEKGKDVELRCDPISGHTALYWYRQSLGQGLEFLIYFQGNSAPDKSGLPSDRFSAERTGGSVSTLTIQRTQQEDSAVYLCASSLALGGRGYEQYFGPGTRLTVT.

The chain combines TRBV30 with TRBJ2-1; tentatively, D is TRBD2 (5 bases). In germline, CDR1 is GTSNPN, CDR2 SVGIG (reference sequence). V dropped 0 bases and J dropped 7 bases, with 19 bases sitting between them. The CDR3 has 16 amino acids. The CDR3 bases are TGTGCCTGGAGTGTACCAACCCCGAGGGCGTGGAATGAGCAGTTCTTC. Translating gives CAWSVPTPRAWNEQFF.

The gene calls are TRBV28 and TRBJ2-2; 11 bases are a match to TRBD1. The length of the CDR3 is 13 residues. With 4 bases clipped from V and 13 bases from J, the junction kept 5 bases outside the gene matches. Germline V gene sequence: CDR1 MDHEN, CDR2 SYDVKM. The CDR3 protein is CASSSDRGRGLFF. The CDR3 DNA reads TGTGCCAGCAGTTCGGACAGGGGGCGGGGGCTGTTTTTT.

V is TRBV6-4 and J is TRBJ1-1, with 7 nucleotides matching TRBD1. V was pared by 6 bases and J by 1 base, with 2 bases of the junction left unmatched. In germline, CDR1 is MRHNA, CDR2 SNTAGT. The CDR3 spans 13 residues. CDR3 sequence reads: CASRRDRNTEAFF. The CDR3 DNA reads as TGTGCCAGCAGACGGGACAGGAACACTGAAGCTTTCTTT.